Below are 32 T cell receptor beta chains sequenced from a single sample in a study of graft-versus-host responses after intestinal transplantation. TCRdb keeps only in-frame clones here, not all; method: immunoSEQ multiplex PCR. Of about 90,000 clones listed, about 88% are singletons. These receptors have no known antigen. The source was unstimulated CD4+ T cells sorted from spleen or lymph node cells, collected before transplant. All receptors derive from a human donor who was the organ donor for an intestinal transplant.

The rearrangement links TRBV30 to TRBJ1-2, with D unresolved. Germline-derived CDR1 and CDR2 are GTSNPN and SVGIG (reference sequence). Trimming removed 4 bases from V and 6 bases from J, with 18 bases in between. The CDR3 totals 14 residues. CDR3 bases: TGTGCCTGGAATCGGGTCCAGAATTTAGATGGCTACACCTTC. It codes for CAWNRVQNLDGYTF.

V gene TRBV2 combines with J gene TRBJ2-5, with 9 bases fitting TRBD2. The CDR3 length is 13 residues. The V gene end was trimmed by 7 bases and the J gene end by 5 bases; junction bases not matched to a gene: 5. Germline CDR1 is SNHLY and CDR2 is FYNNEI. The CDR3 sequence is CASIAGGTETQYF. CDR3 DNA: TGTGCCAGCATTGCGGGGGGGACGGAGACCCAGTACTTC.

The gene calls are TRBV23-1 and TRBJ2-7; 7 bases map to TRBD1. TRBV23-1 has ORF status, its function being uncertain. V gave up 3 bases and J gave up 1 base; unmatched junction bases: 6. The CDR3 has 15 residues. DNA of the CDR3: TGCGCCAGCAGTCATGTTGGACAGGAGTCCTACGAGCAGTACTTC. Encoded protein: CASSHVGQESYEQYF.

In its sample, this clone was seen a few times. The V gene is TRBV30, the J gene TRBJ2-3; 8 positions agree with TRBD2. V lost 1 base and J lost 4; bases outside the gene matches: 4. From germline, CDR1 is GTSNPN and CDR2 SVGIG (reference sequence). The CDR3 covers 14 residues. CDR3 amino acids: CAWSAGAGADTQYF. The CDR3 DNA is TGTGCCTGGAGTGCTGGAGCGGGGGCAGATACGCAGTATTTT.

The chain combines TRBV7-9 with TRBJ2-1; 7 nucleotides align to TRBD2. The V segment lost 5 bases and the J segment 3 bases; nucleotides outside the gene matches: 10. Per germline, CDR1 SEHNR and CDR2 FQNEAQ (reference sequence). The CDR3 is made up of 16 amino acids. The CDR3 loop is CASSPPRLADYNEQFF. The CDR3 DNA is TGTGCCAGCAGCCCCCCCCGGCTAGCGGACTACAATGAGCAGTTCTTC. Variable domain in full (rest from reference TRBV7-9 and TRBJ2-1): DTGVSQNPRHKITKRGQNVTFRCDPISEHNRLYWYRQTLGQGPEFLTYFQNEAQLEKSRLLSDRFSAERPKGSFSTLEIQRTEQGDSAMYLCASSPPRLADYNEQFFGPGTRLTVL.

V gene TRBV2 combines with J gene TRBJ2-7; 8 positions match TRBD1. The V gene's germline CDR1 is SNHLY and CDR2 FYNNEI. This CDR3 has 15 residues. The V segment lost 6 bases and the J segment 1 base; nucleotides outside the gene matches: 8. CDR3: CASSLGQGPSYEQYF. In nucleotides, the CDR3 is TGTGCCAGCAGCCTCGGACAGGGACCGTCCTACGAGCAGTACTTC.

The chain has TRBV5-1 and TRBJ2-3, with TRBD2 identical over 12 bases. This CDR3 comprises 15 residues. V lost 1 base, J lost 3 bases, and 0 bases stayed unmatched. The V gene's germline CDR1 is SGHRS and CDR2 YFSETQ. The CDR3 sequence: CASSLTSGRTDTQYF. The DNA of the CDR3 is TGCGCCAGCAGCTTGACTAGCGGGAGGACAGATACGCAGTATTTT.

This clone has a handful of counts. The J gene is TRBJ1-1, the V gene TRBV29-1, with D perhaps TRBD1 (6 bases). The germline V gene encodes CDR1 SQVTM and CDR2 ANQGSEA. The CDR3 covers 10 residues. The V and J ends lost 4 bases and 8 bases respectively, with 8 bases between them. CDR3 in amino acids: CSVGGGEAFF. The CDR3 bases are TGCAGCGTTGGAGGGGGAGAAGCTTTCTTT.

The sample holds a few counts of this clone. The V and J genes are TRBV9 and TRBJ2-3, with D possibly being TRBD2 (5 bases). Trimming pared 1 base from V and 2 bases from J, leaving 8 bases between. The CDR3 length is 14 residues. Germline V CDR1 and CDR2: SGDLS, YYNGEE. The DNA of the CDR3 is TGTGCCAGCAGCGTAAAAGCGGTCACAGATACGCAGTATTTT. As protein: CASSVKAVTDTQYF.

This clone was counted once. V usage is TRBV11-2 and J usage is TRBJ2-2, with 7 bases aligning to TRBD2. The CDR3 consists of 20 residues. The V gene's germline CDR1 is SGHAT and CDR2 FQNNGV. Unmatched junction bases numbered 18, after V lost 0 bases and J lost 5 bases. In DNA, the CDR3 is TGTGCCAGCAGCTTAGATCCTATCGTAGCTCGACTAGCCAGAACCGGGGAGCTGTTTTTT. Its protein product is CASSLDPIVARLARTGELFF.

The rearrangement links TRBV7-3 to TRBJ2-7; no clear D. V lost 4 bases to trimming and J lost 3 bases, with 7 bases between them. Germline lookup yields CDR1 SGHTA and CDR2 FQGTGA. The CDR3 has 12 amino acids. CDR3 sequence (DNA): TGTGCCAGCAGCTCGAACGGCTACGAGCAGTACTTC. It yields the protein CASSSNGYEQYF.

This clone was recorded once. The rearrangement joins TRBV11-3 to TRBJ2-7; D gene ambiguous. The CDR3 contains 12 residues. Per germline, CDR1 SGHNT and CDR2 YENEEA. V dropped 5 bases and J dropped 3 bases, with 8 bases sitting between them. The CDR3, as DNA: TGTGCCAGCAGCCGAGTTCTCTACGAGCAGTACTTC. Translated: CASSRVLYEQYF.

This chain uses TRBV7-8 with TRBJ1-1; D is unclear. Germline assignment: CDR1 SGHVS and CDR2 FQNEAQ. V was cut by 4 bases and J by 3 bases, with 9 bases left in between. CDR3 length: 13 residues. DNA of the CDR3: TGTGCCAGCAGCTCGACCCAGGACACTGAAGCTTTCTTT. Translation gives CASSSTQDTEAFF.

The V gene is TRBV5-1, the J gene TRBJ2-3; 7 nucleotides match TRBD2. The trim removed 4 bases at V and 6 bases at J, leaving 23 bases unmatched. The germline CDR1 and CDR2 sequences are SGHRS and YFSETQ. This CDR3 spans 19 amino acids. This CDR3 is CASSRSELLAWRFLDTQYF. The CDR3 nucleotides are TGCGCCAGCAGCCGATCCGAGTTACTAGCGTGGCGTTTTTTGGATACGCAGTATTTT. The whole variable domain, filled in from reference TRBV5-1 and TRBJ2-3, reads KAGVTQTPRYLIKTRGQQVTLSCSPISGHRSVSWYQQTPGQGLQFLFEYFSETQRNKGNFPGRFSGRQFSNSRSEMNVSTLELGDSALYLCASSRSELLAWRFLDTQYFGPGTRLTVL.

This chain joins TRBV18 and TRBJ2-1; TRBD2 matches at 8 bases. V shed 3 bases, J shed 6 bases, and the junction held 4 bases outside the gene matches. The germline V gene encodes CDR1 KGHSH and CDR2 LQKENI. The CDR3 runs 14 residues. The CDR3 loop reads CASSPGTSGNEQFF. The CDR3 DNA sequence: TGTGCCAGCTCACCGGGGACTAGTGGCAATGAGCAGTTCTTC.

The chain combines TRBV6-6 with TRBJ1-3; D is unclear. V shed 0 bases and J shed 4 bases, with 13 bases lying between them. Germline lookup yields CDR1 MNHNY and CDR2 SVGAGI (reference sequence). CDR3 length: 16 amino acids. The CDR3: CASSYSRTESGNTIYF. The CDR3 coding sequence is TGTGCCAGCAGTTACTCGAGAACTGAGTCAGGAAACACCATATATTTT.

V usage is TRBV4-3 and J usage is TRBJ2-4; D is perhaps TRBD2 (5 bases). CDR1 LGHNA and CDR2 YSLEER come from the germline V gene. Trimming stripped 0 bases from V and 8 bases from J, with 23 bases between. CDR3 size: 18 residues. CDR3 region: CASSQDRVGIPSQYIQYF. The CDR3 DNA reads TGCGCCAGCAGCCAAGATCGTGTGGGTATTCCTAGCCAGTACATTCAGTACTTC.

This clone came up once. The gene calls are TRBV7-8 and TRBJ1-1; D may be TRBD1 (5 bases). With 4 bases removed from V and 11 bases from J, the gap between germline ends came to 20 bases. The CDR3 is 14 amino acids. Per the germline V gene, CDR1 is SGHVS and CDR2 is FQNEAQ. The CDR3 loop is CASSSYQGRVGAFF. As DNA, the CDR3 is TGTGCCAGCAGCTCCTACCAGGGTAGGGTTGGGGCTTTCTTT.

The chain couples TRBV25-1 to TRBJ1-6; D possibly corresponds to TRBD1 (6 bases). V was trimmed by 3 bases and J by 6 bases, leaving 21 bases between them. This CDR3 has 18 residues. From germline, CDR1 is MGHDK and CDR2 SYGVNS. CDR3 DNA: TGTGCCAGCAGTGACCTACCATCCAGGGGACCGTCTAATTCACCCCTCCACTTT. Amino acid sequence: CASSDLPSRGPSNSPLHF.

This rearrangement joins TRBV2 to TRBJ2-1; the match to TRBD2 covers 7 bases. The CDR3 sequence is 15 residues long. After removal of 7 bases from V and 0 bases from J, the junction contained 6 bases not matched to a gene. Germline CDR1 reads SNHLY; CDR2 reads FYNNEI. CDR3 sequence: CASMGRGSSYNEQFF. CDR3 DNA: TGTGCCAGCATGGGGCGGGGGAGCTCCTACAATGAGCAGTTCTTC.

The J gene is TRBJ2-1, the V gene TRBV7-9, with 11 nucleotides matching TRBD2. In germline, CDR1 is SEHNR, CDR2 FQNEAQ (reference sequence). This CDR3 is built from 14 residues. V lost 6 bases and J lost 3; bases outside the gene matches: 1. In DNA, the CDR3 is TGTGCCAGCAGAGGGACTAGCGGCTACAATGAGCAGTTCTTC. It is translated as CASRGTSGYNEQFF.

The chain couples TRBV7-8 to TRBJ2-2, with 7 bases lining up with TRBD1. V shed 1 base, J shed 0 bases, and the junction held 2 bases outside the gene matches. The CDR3 consists of 16 residues. Per germline, CDR1 SGHVS and CDR2 FQNEAQ. CDR3 DNA: TGTGCCAGCAGCTTAGAAACAGGGGCGAACACCGGGGAGCTGTTTTTT. Translated: CASSLETGANTGELFF.

The DNA for the CDR3 is TGTGCCAGCAGCTTAGGACTAGATGACATTCAGTACTTC. Amino acids: CASSLGLDDIQYF. The chain recombines TRBV4-2 with TRBJ2-4, with 7 positions matching TRBD2. CDR1 LGHNA and CDR2 YNFKEQ come from the germline V gene. This CDR3 spans 13 amino acids. J gave up 8 bases and V 5 bases, and 6 bases lay outside the gene matches.

The chain carries TRBV9 and TRBJ2-3; D possibly corresponds to TRBD2 (6 bases). This CDR3 has 15 amino acids. The germline V gene has CDR1 SGDLS and CDR2 YYNGEE. V was shortened by 4 bases and J by 0 bases, with 12 bases between the two germline ends. CDR3 nucleotides: TGTGCCAGCAGCCCCGGGACTTTGAGCACAGATACGCAGTATTTT. Residues: CASSPGTLSTDTQYF.

The chain uses TRBV6-5 and TRBJ1-1; no definite D call. The germline V and J ends were trimmed by 6 bases and 0 bases, with 14 bases remaining between them. Germline V gene data show CDR1 as MNHEY and CDR2 as SVGAGI. The CDR3 runs 15 residues. This CDR3 is CASSRRRGLNTEAFF. The CDR3, as DNA: TGTGCCAGCAGCCGAAGGCGGGGTTTGAACACTGAAGCTTTCTTT.

This clone was seen once. The chain recombines TRBV4-3 with TRBJ2-7; 8 bases match TRBD2. This CDR3 comprises 19 residues. V lost 1 base and J lost 1; bases outside the gene matches: 15. CDR1 is LGHNA and CDR2 is YSLEER in the germline V gene. DNA for the CDR3: TGCGCCAGCAGCCAAGCCTTCGAGGGGCCCAGCGGGAGTTCCTACGAGCAGTACTTC. Translated: CASSQAFEGPSGSSYEQYF.

V gene TRBV28 combines with J gene TRBJ1-1; possible D gene TRBD1, 5 bases. V dropped 6 bases and J dropped 2 bases, with 13 bases sitting between them. The germline gives CDR1 MDHEN, CDR2 SYDVKM. CDR3 length: 14 residues. This CDR3 reads CASSPVGRNTEAFF. The CDR3 DNA reads TGTGCCAGCAGCCCTGTGGGGCGAAACACTGAAGCTTTCTTT.

The chain recombines TRBV7-9 with TRBJ2-7; 11 nucleotides align to TRBD2. The germline gives CDR1 SEHNR, CDR2 FQNEAQ (reference sequence). V shed 8 bases and J 5 bases; nucleotides not matched to a gene: 5. The CDR3 consists of 13 residues. For the CDR3, the DNA is TGTGCCAGCGTGACTAGCGGGGTACACGAGCAGTACTTC. This codes for CASVTSGVHEQYF.

V usage is TRBV19 and J usage is TRBJ2-7; 13 bases are a match to TRBD2. Germline CDR1 and CDR2: LNHDA and SQIVND (reference sequence). Germline trimming cut 5 bases from V and 3 bases from J; bases unmatched to any gene: 4. The CDR3 covers 15 residues. CDR3 sequence reads: CASSSGTSGNYEQYF. CDR3 DNA: TGTGCCAGTAGTTCAGGGACTAGCGGGAACTACGAGCAGTACTTC.

The rearrangement joins TRBV7-2 to TRBJ1-2; tentative D call: TRBD1 (6 bases). Germline V gives CDR1 SGHTA, CDR2 FQGNSA. The ends were cut back, 5 bases at V and 5 bases at J, with 15 bases in the middle. This CDR3 is 14 amino acids long. The CDR3 region is CASSINAGAYGYTF. CDR3 nucleotides: TGTGCCAGCAGCATTAATGCAGGGGCATATGGCTACACCTTC. The full variable domain, completed using reference TRBV7-2 and TRBJ1-2, is GAGVSQSPSNKVTEKGKDVELRCDPISGHTALYWYRQSLGQGLEFLIYFQGNSAPDKSGLPSDRFSAERTGGSVSTLTIQRTQQEDSAVYLCASSINAGAYGYTFGSGTRLTVV.

The chain links TRBV11-3 to TRBJ2-5; D is perhaps TRBD2 (6 bases). Germline loops: CDR1 SGHNT, CDR2 YENEEA. This CDR3 is built from 19 residues. The V end was cut by 6 bases, the J end by 0 bases, with 26 bases between. This CDR3 is CASRFTGPSVTDYQETQYF. The CDR3 region has the DNA TGTGCCAGCAGATTCACAGGTCCTAGCGTAACAGACTACCAAGAGACCCAGTACTTC.

The chain carries TRBV5-1 and TRBJ1-1, with TRBD1 as a possible D gene (5 bases). The CDR3 is made up of 16 amino acids. With 6 bases removed from V and 2 bases from J, the gap between germline ends came to 20 bases. Germline CDR1 reads SGHRS; CDR2 reads YFSETQ. Here the CDR3 DNA reads TGCGCCAGCATTCAAGGCCCGACAGTGAGCAACACTGAAGCTTTCTTT. Translation gives CASIQGPTVSNTEAFF. The full variable domain, its missing parts supplied by reference TRBV5-1 and TRBJ1-1, is KAGVTQTPRYLIKTRGQQVTLSCSPISGHRSVSWYQQTPGQGLQFLFEYFSETQRNKGNFPGRFSGRQFSNSRSEMNVSTLELGDSALYLCASIQGPTVSNTEAFFGQGTRLTVV.